The 30 T cell receptor beta chains reported below all come from one sample, sequenced in a study of blood T cell repertoires in COVID-19. Libraries were prepared by immunoSEQ multiplex PCR; TCRdb keeps only in-frame clonotypes and omits some of them. Of around 100,000 clones detected, roughly nine tenths appear once; the ten largest clones hold 2% to 2.5%. Sequencing used peripheral blood. The receptors shown here come from a man aged 45 to 65 with active COVID-19.

This chain connects TRBV9 to TRBJ2-3, with TRBD2 matching over 8 bases. V shed 4 bases and J 0 bases; nucleotides not matched to a gene: 10. The CDR3 has 17 residues. Germline CDR1 reads SGDLS; CDR2 reads YYNGEE. CDR3 in DNA: TGTGCCAGCAGCCGCCGAGTACTAGCGGAAAGCACAGATACGCAGTATTTT. Protein product: CASSRRVLAESTDTQYF.

The genes are TRBV11-2 and TRBJ1-1, with a tentative D call TRBD1 (6 bases). Germline loops: CDR1 SGHAT, CDR2 FQNNGV. V was pared by 5 bases and J by 7 bases, with 14 bases between. This CDR3 has 13 amino acids. The CDR3 protein is CASSPNRDNEAFF. CDR3 sequence (DNA): TGTGCCAGCAGCCCTAACAGGGATAATGAAGCTTTCTTT.

This chain links TRBV6-5 with TRBJ2-1; 7 bases are a match to TRBD1. J gave up 4 bases and V 5 bases, and 8 bases lay outside the gene matches. The CDR3 has 15 amino acids. Per the germline V gene, CDR1 is MNHEY and CDR2 is SVGAGI. This CDR3 reads CASSRPGQNYNEQFF. Written as DNA, the CDR3 is TGTGCCAGCAGTCGGCCGGGACAGAATTACAATGAGCAGTTCTTC.

This chain joins TRBV18 and TRBJ2-5; 7 positions match TRBD1. This CDR3 is 14 amino acids long. Germline V lookup: CDR1 KGHSH, CDR2 LQKENI. V was clipped by 3 bases and J by 0 bases; unmatched bases: 1. Here the CDR3 DNA reads TGTGCCAGCTCACCGACAGGGTACCAAGAGACCCAGTACTTC. Translated: CASSPTGYQETQYF.

The chain employs TRBV3-1 (or the pseudogene TRBV3-2) and TRBJ2-7; 14 bases agree with TRBD2. J lost 0 bases, V lost 0 bases, and 7 bases had no gene match. The CDR3 is 19 amino acids. Germline V gives CDR1 LGHDT, CDR2 YNNKEL (reference sequence). The CDR3 DNA reads as TGTGCCAGCAGCCAAGATTGGACTAGCGGGGGGCTGAGCTCCTACGAGCAGTACTTC. Residues: CASSQDWTSGGLSSYEQYF.

The V gene is TRBV19, the J gene TRBJ1-1; 7 positions match TRBD1. From germline, CDR1 is LNHDA and CDR2 SQIVND (reference sequence). The CDR3 length is 13 residues. Losses at the gene ends were 4 bases for V and 8 bases for J; bases not matched to a gene: 7. This chain's CDR3 is CASSTSTGREAFF. CDR3 nucleotide sequence: TGTGCCAGTAGTACGTCGACAGGGAGGGAAGCTTTCTTT.

The chain couples TRBV7-9 to TRBJ1-2; D perhaps matches TRBD1 (6 bases). CDR1 is SEHNR, CDR2 FQNEAQ, per germline (reference sequence). The ends were cut back, 5 bases at V and 7 bases at J, with 14 bases in the middle. This CDR3 contains 13 residues. The CDR3 DNA sequence: TGTGCCAGCAGCCCTGGACAGTGGTTTGGCTACACCTTC. This translates into CASSPGQWFGYTF. The variable domain in full, completed from reference TRBV7-9 and TRBJ1-2, reads DTGVSQNPRHKITKRGQNVTFRCDPISEHNRLYWYRQTLGQGPEFLTYFQNEAQLEKSRLLSDRFSAERPKGSFSTLEIQRTEQGDSAMYLCASSPGQWFGYTFGSGTRLTVV.

The chain joins TRBV11-2 to TRBJ1-6; perhaps TRBD1 as D (6 bases). This CDR3 is built from 14 residues. Per the germline V gene, CDR1 is SGHAT and CDR2 is FQNNGV. Trimming stripped 5 bases from V and 4 bases from J, with 9 bases between. CDR3 sequence (DNA): TGTGCCAGCAGCCAAGGACAGTATAATTCACCCCTCCACTTT. Its protein product is CASSQGQYNSPLHF.

This clone was seen just once. This chain uses TRBV5-4 with TRBJ1-1, with TRBD1 matching 8 bases. The germline CDR1 and CDR2 sequences are SGHNT and YYREEE (reference sequence). This CDR3 region has 13 residues. Unmatched junction bases numbered 12, after V lost 10 bases and J lost 7 bases. CDR3 amino acids: CALRLQGADEAFF. The CDR3 nucleotides are TGTGCCCTTCGACTTCAGGGGGCAGATGAAGCTTTCTTT. Full variable domain (remainder filled in from reference TRBV5-4 and TRBJ1-1): ETGVTQSPTHLIKTRGQQVTLRCSSQSGHNTVSWYQQALGQGPQFIFQYYREEENGRGNFPPRFSGLQFPNYSSELNVNALELDDSALYLCALRLQGADEAFFGQGTRLTVV.

This rearrangement joins TRBV5-1 to TRBJ1-2; 7 bases are shared with TRBD1. The J segment lost 5 bases and the V segment lost 4 bases, leaving 11 bases of the junction unmatched. The CDR3 totals 15 residues. From germline, CDR1 is SGHRS and CDR2 YFSETQ. The CDR3 region is CASSPGQAYLYGYTF. The CDR3 region has the DNA TGCGCCAGCAGCCCAGGACAGGCGTACCTATATGGCTACACCTTC.

J is TRBJ2-5 and V is TRBV9, with a weak D call TRBD2 (6 bases). V dropped 0 bases and J dropped 5 bases, with 14 bases sitting between them. Germline V gene sequence: CDR1 SGDLS, CDR2 YYNGEE. The CDR3 is 15 residues long. The CDR3 DNA reads TGTGCCAGCAGCGTAGTCGGGGGAGTGGGGGAGACCCAGTACTTC. Its protein product is CASSVVGGVGETQYF.

This clone was observed a single time. The V call is TRBV7-9, the J call TRBJ2-3; 12 bases are shared with TRBD1. The CDR3 extends over 16 amino acids. The V gene end was trimmed by 5 bases and the J gene end by 5 bases; junction bases not matched to a gene: 8. Germline V gene sequence: CDR1 SEHNR, CDR2 FQNEAQ (reference sequence). The chain's CDR3 is CASSPWDRGQGDTQYF. The CDR3 bases are TGTGCCAGCAGCCCATGGGACAGGGGGCAGGGAGATACGCAGTATTTT.

The chain is built from TRBV24-1 and TRBJ2-5, with unresolved D. Trimming shortened V by 9 bases and J by 4 bases, and 14 bases separated the two germline ends. Germline V lookup: CDR1 KGHDR, CDR2 SFDVKD. This CDR3 region has 13 residues. The CDR3 sequence: CATRRHCLETQYF. DNA of the CDR3: TGTGCCACCCGGCGGCACTGCCTAGAGACCCAGTACTTC.

The CDR3 loop reads CASSLGGSSYGGETQYF. The CDR3 nucleotides are TGTGCCAGCAGCTTAGGAGGCTCTTCTTACGGCGGGGAGACCCAGTACTTC. This chain connects TRBV11-2 to TRBJ2-5; tentatively, D is TRBD2 (5 bases). CDR1 is SGHAT, CDR2 FQNNGV, per germline. Trimming shortened V by 1 base and J by 5 bases, and 20 bases separated the two germline ends. The CDR3 covers 17 residues.

This chain joins TRBV7-3 and TRBJ1-6, with D possibly TRBD1 on 5 matching bases. CDR3 size: 14 residues. V was trimmed by 8 bases and J by 9 bases, leaving 17 bases between them. The germline V gene has CDR1 SGHTA and CDR2 FQGTGA. The CDR3 here is CASGAQGTGSPLHF. CDR3 coding DNA: TGTGCCAGCGGCGCTCAGGGAACGGGTTCACCCCTCCACTTT.

This sequence joins TRBV11-3 and TRBJ2-2; perhaps TRBD2 as D (6 bases). Between the trimmed V and J ends, which lost 3 bases and 7 bases, there was a span of 9 bases. Germline loops: CDR1 SGHNT, CDR2 YENEEA. The CDR3 runs to 13 residues. CDR3 nucleotides: TGTGCCAGCAGCTTCGAGGGAGGCGGGGAGCTGTTTTTT. Amino acid sequence: CASSFEGGGELFF.

This chain joins TRBV19 and TRBJ2-2; D may be TRBD2 (7 bases). The germline gives CDR1 LNHDA, CDR2 SQIVND (reference sequence). The CDR3 totals 16 residues. V was cut by 4 bases and J by 4 bases, with 16 bases left in between. Written as DNA, the CDR3 is TGTGCCAGTAGTACGAGGGGGGGAACAGGCACCGGGGAGCTGTTTTTT. Protein sequence: CASSTRGGTGTGELFF.

The J gene is TRBJ1-1, the V gene TRBV29-1; perhaps TRBD1 as D (6 bases). Germline V lookup: CDR1 SQVTM, CDR2 ANQGSEA. The CDR3 is 14 residues long. V dropped 4 bases and J dropped 4 bases, with 16 bases sitting between them. This CDR3 reads CSVVLGGRGTEAFF. The CDR3 coding sequence is TGCAGCGTTGTTTTAGGGGGACGCGGCACTGAAGCTTTCTTT.

This clone was counted once. The chain recombines TRBV6-6 with TRBJ2-7, with 8 bases that match TRBD1. CDR3 size: 14 residues. V trimming: 6 bases; J trimming: 3 bases; junction bases outside the gene matches: 7. Per germline, CDR1 MNHNY and CDR2 SVGAGI (reference sequence). The CDR3 is CASRGQGQIYEQYF. The CDR3 region has the DNA TGTGCCAGCAGAGGACAGGGACAAATCTACGAGCAGTACTTC.

The chain is built from TRBV14 and TRBJ2-1; 9 bases agree with TRBD2. J gave up 4 bases and V 2 bases, and 6 bases lay outside the gene matches. The germline gives CDR1 SGHDN, CDR2 FVKESK. This CDR3 region has 16 residues. CDR3 loop: CASSQKGSGGYNEQFF. The CDR3 DNA follows: TGTGCCAGCAGCCAAAAGGGTAGCGGGGGATACAATGAGCAGTTCTTC.

This clone has just one count. The V gene is TRBV7-9, the J gene TRBJ2-5, with 9 bases lining up with TRBD2. Germline lookup yields CDR1 SEHNR and CDR2 FQNEAQ (reference sequence). There are 16 residues in the CDR3. The ends lost 5 bases at V and 3 bases at J; junction bases unmatched: 10. The CDR3 loop reads CASSPPRGGQKETQYF. CDR3 nucleotide sequence: TGTGCCAGCAGCCCGCCGCGGGGGGGACAGAAAGAGACCCAGTACTTC.

The V gene is TRBV18, the J gene TRBJ2-7; possibly TRBD2 for D (6 bases). The ends were cut back, 6 bases at V and 0 bases at J, with 12 bases in the middle. CDR1 and CDR2 (germline): KGHSH, LQKENI. This CDR3 is 14 amino acids long. The DNA for the CDR3 is TGTGCCAGCTCGCATGGACTATCCTCCTACGAGCAGTACGTC. Translation: CASSHGLSSYEQYV.

The chain combines TRBV5-1 with TRBJ2-5, with unresolved D. The V end was cut by 0 bases, the J end by 5 bases, with 8 bases between. The CDR3 spans 13 residues. Per germline, CDR1 SGHRS and CDR2 YFSETQ. The CDR3 sequence: CASSLGARETQYF. CDR3 bases: TGCGCCAGCAGCTTGGGTGCACGGGAGACCCAGTACTTC.

This clone was counted a few times. The CDR3 nucleotides are TGTGCCAGCAGTGAGACTAGCGATGGGACCCAGTACTTC. Encoded protein: CASSETSDGTQYF. The chain couples TRBV6-4 to TRBJ2-5; 8 bases are a match to TRBD2. Per germline, CDR1 MRHNA and CDR2 SNTAGT. V lost 3 bases, J lost 7 bases, and 4 bases stayed unmatched. There are 13 residues in the CDR3.

This clone was recorded once. The genes are TRBV6-5 and TRBJ1-1, with D possibly matching TRBD1 (6 bases). Trimming took off 2 bases at V and 5 bases at J, with 12 bases between the two ends. Germline lookup yields CDR1 MNHEY and CDR2 SVGAGI. CDR3 size: 14 residues. CDR3 amino acids: CASSYRRGGTEAFF. CDR3 sequence (DNA): TGTGCCAGCAGTTACCGCCGAGGGGGAACTGAAGCTTTCTTT.

The V gene is TRBV11-2, the J gene TRBJ2-7; the match to TRBD2 covers 11 bases. This CDR3 is built from 19 residues. Germline CDR1 is SGHAT and CDR2 is FQNNGV. V was clipped by 6 bases and J by 4 bases; unmatched bases: 20. CDR3 protein: CASRDRRLAGGKPSYEQYF. CDR3 nucleotide sequence: TGTGCCAGCAGAGACAGGCGTCTAGCGGGGGGTAAACCTTCTTACGAGCAGTACTTC.

This clone was found once. This chain joins TRBV6-4 and TRBJ2-3; maybe TRBD2 (5 bases). Germline V CDR1 and CDR2: MRHNA, SNTAGT. The V gene lost 3 bases and the J gene lost 4 bases, with 11 bases spanning the gap. The CDR3 has 14 residues. CDR3 sequence: CASSEGRRADTQYF. In DNA form, the CDR3 reads TGTGCCAGCAGTGAAGGACGGCGGGCAGATACGCAGTATTTT.

As to this clone: The sample carries other DNA sequences with the same CDR3. The gene calls are TRBV6-2 or TRBV6-3 and TRBJ2-1, with 8 bases fitting TRBD2. The CDR3 spans 16 residues. Trimming took 6 bases from V and 0 from J; bases not matched to a gene: 7. CDR1 is MNHEY and CDR2 is SVGEGT in the germline V gene. CDR3 region: CASSPRGGSSYNEQFF. The CDR3 region has the DNA TGTGCCAGCAGCCCACGGGGGGGGAGCTCCTACAATGAGCAGTTCTTC.

The chain recombines TRBV12-3 or TRBV12-4 with TRBJ1-2; no reliable D call. Trimming shortened V by 3 bases and J by 5 bases, and 7 bases separated the two germline ends. The CDR3 loop spans 12 amino acids. CDR3 sequence (DNA): TGTGCCAGCAGTTTTTCAGGATATGGCTACACCTTC. Translation: CASSFSGYGYTF.

The chain has TRBV7-8 and TRBJ1-6, with D maybe TRBD1 (5 bases). The V gene's germline CDR1 is SGHVS and CDR2 FQNEAQ. Trimming pared 5 bases from V and 9 bases from J, leaving 17 bases between. This CDR3 contains 15 residues. DNA for the CDR3: TGTGCCAGCAGCCCCCTCGCAGGGAACGCTTCACCCCTCCACTTT. Protein sequence: CASSPLAGNASPLHF.